The 2 T cell receptor beta chains given below trace back to one sample, sequenced in a study of beta chain features in type 1 diabetes. The sequenced template was cDNA made from the entire isolated RNA. The table came from immunoSEQ multiplex PCR; TCRdb's copy has only in-frame clones and leaves some out. The sample holds over 150,000 clones, roughly 8.1% seen once. Sequencing was done on a sample of central memory CD4+ T cells from blood. Receptors originate from a man aged 18 to 29 in good health.

This rearrangement joins TRBV30 to TRBJ2-1, with 9 bases lining up with TRBD2. Trimming took 6 bases from V and 4 from J; bases not matched to a gene: 7. The CDR3 contains 14 residues. The germline gives CDR1 GTSNPN, CDR2 SVGIG (reference sequence). The CDR3 region is CACISSGVYNEQFF. Here the CDR3 DNA reads TGTGCCTGTATTTCTAGCGGGGTTTACAATGAGCAGTTCTTC.

The chain has TRBV20-1 and TRBJ2-7; D remains unclear. The germline V gene encodes CDR1 DFQATT and CDR2 SNEGSKA (reference sequence). Trimming cost V 5 bases and J 1 base, with 6 bases left between them. This CDR3 contains 11 residues. The CDR3 loop is CSASPSYEQYF. In DNA form, the CDR3 reads TGCAGTGCTTCCCCTTCCTACGAGCAGTACTTC.